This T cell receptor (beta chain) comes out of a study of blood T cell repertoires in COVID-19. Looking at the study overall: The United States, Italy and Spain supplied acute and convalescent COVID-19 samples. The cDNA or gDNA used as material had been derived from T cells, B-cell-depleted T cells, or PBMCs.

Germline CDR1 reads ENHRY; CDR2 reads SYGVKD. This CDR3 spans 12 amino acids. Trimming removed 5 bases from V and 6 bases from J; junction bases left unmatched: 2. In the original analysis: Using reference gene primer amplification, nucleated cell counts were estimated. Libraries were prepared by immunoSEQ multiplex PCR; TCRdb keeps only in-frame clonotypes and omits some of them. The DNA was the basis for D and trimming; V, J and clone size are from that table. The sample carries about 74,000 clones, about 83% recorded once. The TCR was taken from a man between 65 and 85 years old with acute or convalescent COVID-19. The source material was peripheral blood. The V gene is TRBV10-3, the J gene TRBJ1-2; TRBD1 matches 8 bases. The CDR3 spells CAISPTGDGYTF. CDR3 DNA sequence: TGTGCCATCAGTCCGACAGGGGATGGCTACACCTTC.